Each of the 23 T cell receptor beta chains below was sequenced from the same sample in a study of cytomegalovirus exposure and HLA in healthy donors. Use of 60 Vbeta and 13 Jbeta primers characterized the PCR. Sequencing was performed with immunoSEQ multiplex PCR; in TCRdb, only in-frame clones are kept and a portion is missing. The table includes about 98,000 clones, about 80% detected once. Sample: PBMCs. Every receptor here comes from a man aged 55 to 70 in good health and CMV-seropositive.

The chain has TRBV5-1 and TRBJ1-3; 8 bases fit TRBD1. This CDR3 is built from 15 residues. J lost 2 bases, V lost 4 bases, and 5 bases had no gene match. CDR1 is SGHRS and CDR2 is YFSETQ in the germline V gene. The CDR3 loop is CASSAQTGAGNTIYF. The CDR3, as DNA: TGCGCCAGCAGCGCCCAGACAGGGGCTGGAAACACCATATATTTT.

This chain joins TRBV11-2 and TRBJ1-3; 8 bases match TRBD1. The ends lost 1 base at V and 1 base at J; junction bases unmatched: 9. The germline gives CDR1 SGHAT, CDR2 FQNNGV. This CDR3 spans 18 amino acids. The CDR3: CASSLAGPGGLSGNTIYF. The CDR3 region has the DNA TGTGCCAGCAGCTTAGCCGGCCCAGGGGGCCTGTCTGGAAACACCATATATTTT.

The rearrangement uses TRBV6-6 and TRBJ1-4; D is perhaps TRBD1 (6 bases). Germline-derived CDR1 and CDR2 are MNHNY and SVGAGI (reference sequence). The CDR3 is 15 residues long. V gave up 6 bases and J gave up 8 bases, with 19 bases separating them. CDR3 in amino acids: CASSVWAGVEEKLFF. For the CDR3, the DNA is TGTGCCAGCAGCGTCTGGGCAGGGGTGGAAGAAAAACTGTTTTTT.

The chain employs TRBV15 and TRBJ2-5; 9 positions match TRBD2. Germline trimming cut 0 bases from V and 2 bases from J; bases unmatched to any gene: 7. There are 17 residues in the CDR3. CDR1 and CDR2 from the germline V gene are LNHNV and YYDKDF (reference sequence). CDR3 loop: CATSRERRTSGQETQYF. Here the CDR3 DNA reads TGTGCCACCAGCAGAGAGCGGAGAACTAGCGGGCAAGAGACCCAGTACTTC.

This clone has just a few counts. The rearrangement uses TRBV5-4 and TRBJ2-7; D ambiguous. CDR1 and CDR2 from the germline V gene are SGHNT and YYREEE (reference sequence). This CDR3 has 14 amino acids. V lost 2 bases and J lost 2, with 11 bases in between. The CDR3 loop reads CASSFSQQTYEQYF. The CDR3 nucleotides are TGTGCCAGCAGCTTCTCACAACAGACCTACGAGCAGTACTTC.

This chain joins TRBV19 and TRBJ2-7, with 7 bases aligning to TRBD1. The CDR3 contains 14 residues. CDR1 is LNHDA, CDR2 SQIVND, per germline (reference sequence). The junction had 7 bases not matched to a gene; V was cut back by 5 bases and J by 3 bases. CDR3 coding DNA: TGTGCCAGTAGTCGCGACAGGGTGGGCTACGAGCAGTACTTC. Its protein product is CASSRDRVGYEQYF.

V usage is TRBV27 and J usage is TRBJ1-6; the D gene is possibly TRBD1 (5 bases). This CDR3 is built from 12 residues. The germline CDR1 and CDR2 sequences are MNHEY and SMNVEV (reference sequence). V gave up 3 bases and J gave up 13 bases, with 10 bases separating them. Written as DNA, the CDR3 is TGTGCCAGCAGTTTGCCCCCAGGGCCCCTCCACTTT. Its protein product is CASSLPPGPLHF.

This clone was detected only a few times. The rearrangement uses TRBV4-3 and TRBJ2-7; TRBD1 matches 11 bases. The germline V gene has CDR1 LGHNA and CDR2 YSLEER. With V trimmed by 0 bases and J by 1 base, 5 bases remained unmatched. There are 17 residues in the CDR3. CDR3 amino acids: CASSQELGTGGSYEQYF. The CDR3 DNA sequence: TGCGCCAGCAGCCAAGAATTAGGGACAGGGGGGTCCTACGAGCAGTACTTC.

The chain couples TRBV2 to TRBJ2-2; D is perhaps TRBD2 (5 bases). Between the trimmed V and J ends, which lost 6 bases and 5 bases, there was a span of 16 bases. Germline-derived CDR1 and CDR2 are SNHLY and FYNNEI. This CDR3 spans 15 amino acids. The CDR3 region is CASSLDSFGTGELFF. The CDR3 DNA reads as TGTGCCAGCAGCCTGGACTCATTCGGAACCGGGGAGCTGTTTTTT. Combining the CDR3 with reference TRBV2 and TRBJ2-2 gives the whole variable domain EPEVTQTPSHQVTQMGQEVILRCVPISNHLYFYWYRQILGQKVEFLVSFYNNEISEKSEIFDDQFSVERPDGSNFTLKIRSTKLEDSAMYFCASSLDSFGTGELFFGEGSRLTVL.

This CDR3 reads CASSLVSGTYNEQFF. The CDR3 DNA reads TGCGCCAGCAGCTTGGTCAGCGGAACCTACAATGAGCAGTTCTTC. This sequence joins TRBV5-1 and TRBJ2-1; D perhaps matches TRBD2 (5 bases). Germline V gene lookup returns CDR1 SGHRS and CDR2 YFSETQ. The germline V and J ends were trimmed by 0 bases and 2 bases, with 9 bases remaining between them. CDR3 size: 15 residues.

The table lists this clone with a count of one. The V and J genes are TRBV29-1 and TRBJ1-2, with a possible D match to TRBD1 (6 bases). Germline lookup yields CDR1 SQVTM and CDR2 ANQGSEA. This CDR3 comprises 15 residues. V was cut by 6 bases and J by 4 bases, with 21 bases left in between. The CDR3 loop is CSVTGEAGAIYGYTF. In DNA, the CDR3 is TGCAGCGTGACCGGTGAGGCAGGGGCTATCTATGGCTACACCTTC.

The CDR3 reads CASSRSASTDTQYF. As DNA, the CDR3 is TGTGCCAGCAGCCGTAGTGCCTCCACAGATACGCAGTATTTT. The gene calls are TRBV5-6 and TRBJ2-3, with unresolved D. The germline V gene has CDR1 SGHDT and CDR2 YYEEEE. This CDR3 comprises 14 residues. V gave up 4 bases and J gave up 2 bases, with 11 bases separating them.

The CDR3 spells CASSYSDILSGNTIYF. The CDR3 nucleotides are TGTGCCAGCAGTTACAGTGACATACTCTCTGGAAACACCATATATTTT. The V call is TRBV6-5, the J call TRBJ1-3; D remains ambiguous. V lost 2 bases, J lost 0 bases, and 11 bases lay in between. This CDR3 is built from 16 residues. Germline lookup yields CDR1 MNHEY and CDR2 SVGAGI.

V gene TRBV4-3 combines with J gene TRBJ2-1; TRBD2 aligns across 9 bases. Unmatched junction bases numbered 21, after V lost 8 bases and J lost 4 bases. CDR1 and CDR2 from the germline V gene are LGHNA and YSLEER. The CDR3 has 19 amino acids. The CDR3 is CASPRAGTSHTSGYNEQFF. The CDR3 region has the DNA TGCGCCAGCCCCCGGGCGGGGACTAGCCATACCTCGGGGTACAATGAGCAGTTCTTC.

This chain joins TRBV7-8 and TRBJ2-2; 8 bases agree with TRBD2. The trim removed 5 bases at V and 4 bases at J, leaving 9 bases unmatched. The CDR3 covers 16 residues. CDR1 and CDR2 from the germline V gene are SGHVS and FQNEAQ. CDR3 coding DNA: TGTGCCAGCAGCCCCCCTAGCGGGTCCGGCACCGGGGAGCTGTTTTTT. Translated, it gives CASSPPSGSGTGELFF.

This chain links TRBV6-5 with TRBJ2-3; D unclear. Trimming shortened V by 9 bases and J by 1 base, and 14 bases separated the two germline ends. Per the germline V gene, CDR1 is MNHEY and CDR2 is SVGAGI. This CDR3 region has 14 residues. DNA of the CDR3: TGTGCCAGTCGATTGGTGCAGGGCACAGATACGCAGTATTTT. Translation: CASRLVQGTDTQYF.

The chain employs TRBV15 and TRBJ2-4; the D is unclear. Between the trimmed V and J ends, which lost 1 base and 7 bases, there was a span of 14 bases. In germline, CDR1 is LNHNV, CDR2 YYDKDF (reference sequence). This CDR3 has 15 residues. CDR3 sequence (DNA): TGTGCCACCAGCAGAGTGACACACCCTACCAACATTCAGTACTTC. Encoded protein: CATSRVTHPTNIQYF. Full variable domain (remainder filled in from reference TRBV15 and TRBJ2-4): DAMVIQNPRYQVTQFGKPVTLSCSQTLNHNVMYWYQQKSSQAPKLLFHYYDKDFNNEADTPDNFQSRRPNTSFCFLDIRSPGLGDTAMYLCATSRVTHPTNIQYFGAGTRLSVL.

The chain carries TRBV6-1 and TRBJ1-1, with 9 nucleotides matching TRBD1. The CDR3 sequence is 15 residues long. The V segment lost 5 bases and the J segment 4 bases; nucleotides outside the gene matches: 8. Germline V gives CDR1 MNHNS, CDR2 SASEGT. The CDR3 region has the DNA TGTGCCAGCAGTTCAAACAGGGGGCTGAGCACTGAAGCTTTCTTT. It encodes CASSSNRGLSTEAFF.

The table lists this clone with a count of one. This chain uses TRBV11-2 with TRBJ2-7; possible D gene TRBD1, 7 bases. Germline V gives CDR1 SGHAT, CDR2 FQNNGV. The CDR3 extends over 14 amino acids. Trimming left V 4 bases short and J 6 bases short, with 16 bases between. The chain's CDR3 is CASSSYVQGGEQYF. The DNA of the CDR3 is TGTGCCAGCAGCTCTTACGTCCAGGGGGGCGAGCAGTACTTC.

This chain uses TRBV28 with TRBJ1-5; unclear D gene. Trimming removed 0 bases at V and 6 bases at J, with 12 bases between. CDR1 MDHEN and CDR2 SYDVKM come from the germline V gene. The CDR3 sequence is 15 residues long. The DNA for the CDR3 is TGTGCCAGCAGTTTATGGAGGGTGGACGGTCAGCCCCAGCATTTT. Its protein product is CASSLWRVDGQPQHF.

This clone has just a few counts. The chain links TRBV7-9 to TRBJ2-3; 7 bases match TRBD1. Trimming at V came to 4 bases and at J to 6 bases, leaving 1 base not matched to a gene. This CDR3 is 12 amino acids long. Germline assignment: CDR1 SEHNR and CDR2 FQNEAQ (reference sequence). CDR3 sequence: CASSSTGDTQYF. In DNA, the CDR3 is TGTGCCAGCAGCTCGACAGGGGATACGCAGTATTTT.

This clone was counted once. The chain carries TRBV6-5 and TRBJ2-5; 9 positions match TRBD1. The tail of the sequence fits TRBJ2-7 better, so the J call may be wrong. The CDR3 is made up of 15 amino acids. The V gene's germline CDR1 is MNHEY and CDR2 SVGAGI. CDR3 protein: CASSYGGTGTYEQYF. For the CDR3, the DNA is TGTGCCAGCAGTTATGGGGGGACAGGGACCTACGAGCAGTACTTC.

This rearrangement joins TRBV5-6 to TRBJ2-5; 7 positions match TRBD2. From germline, CDR1 is SGHDT and CDR2 YYEEEE. V lost 4 bases to trimming and J lost 2 bases; unmatched junction nucleotides: 5. This CDR3 region has 14 residues. CDR3 in amino acids: CASSGGVGQETQYF. The CDR3 DNA reads as TGTGCCAGCAGCGGGGGGGTTGGACAAGAGACCCAGTACTTC.